Shown below are 19 T cell receptor beta chains from a single sample sequenced in a study of blood T cell repertoires in COVID-19. TCRdb's table, derived via immunoSEQ multiplex PCR, lists solely in-frame clones and lacks some. The sample holds 200,000 to 300,000 clones, around 80% seen once. Sequencing input: peripheral blood. Every receptor here comes from a human donor in a cohort sampled during active COVID-19.

V gene TRBV3-1 (or the pseudogene TRBV3-2) combines with J gene TRBJ2-6, with D perhaps matching TRBD1 or TRBD2 (5 bases each). V lost 9 bases and J 2 bases, leaving 17 bases between the germline ends. Germline CDR1 is LGHDT and CDR2 is YNNKEL (reference sequence). The length of the CDR3 is 16 residues. The CDR3 DNA is TGTGCCAGTAGCGTCCAGGGCCTGGCTGGGGCCAACGTCCTGACTTTC. This translates into CASSVQGLAGANVLTF.

Only a few counts were recorded for this clone. The chain combines TRBV24-1 with TRBJ2-5; maybe TRBD2 (6 bases). Germline CDR1 is KGHDR and CDR2 is SFDVKD. V was cut by 1 base and J by 5 bases, with 19 bases left in between. The CDR3 is made up of 17 amino acids. CDR3 amino acids: CATSDFENTEGQETQYF. The DNA of the CDR3 is TGTGCCACCAGTGATTTTGAAAATACGGAGGGGCAGGAGACCCAGTACTTC.

The rearrangement uses TRBV6-5 and TRBJ2-7, with 10 bases lining up with TRBD2. Germline lookup yields CDR1 MNHEY and CDR2 SVGAGI. The CDR3 totals 16 residues. J lost 2 bases, V lost 2 bases, and 6 bases had no gene match. Here the CDR3 DNA reads TGTGCCAGCAGTTACGGACTAGCGGAACCCACCTACGAGCAGTACTTC. This translates into CASSYGLAEPTYEQYF.

This chain connects TRBV2 to TRBJ2-4; no clear D. The CDR3 has 13 amino acids. V lost 6 bases and J lost 8, with 14 bases in between. CDR1 and CDR2 (germline): SNHLY, FYNNEI. The CDR3 here is CASSQPEVDIQYF. The CDR3 DNA reads as TGTGCCAGCAGCCAACCCGAGGTGGACATTCAGTACTTC.

The CDR3 DNA is TGTGCCAGCAGCCAAGGCCTAGCGGGTAGAGACCAAGAGACCCAGTACTTC. It encodes CASSQGLAGRDQETQYF. This chain links TRBV4-2 with TRBJ2-5; TRBD2 agrees at 8 bases. CDR3 length: 17 amino acids. The J segment lost 0 bases and the V segment lost 1 base, leaving 7 bases of the junction unmatched. Germline CDR1 reads LGHNA; CDR2 reads YNFKEQ.

This sequence joins TRBV19 and TRBJ2-3; D is perhaps TRBD1 (6 bases). This CDR3 spans 13 amino acids. V was shortened by 6 bases and J by 9 bases, with 16 bases between the two germline ends. Per the germline V gene, CDR1 is LNHDA and CDR2 is SQIVND (reference sequence). The CDR3 sequence: CASSSTGPETQYF. In DNA form, the CDR3 reads TGTGCCAGTAGCTCTACAGGGCCGGAGACGCAGTATTTT.

The count of this clone is one. V and J are TRBV7-3 and TRBJ1-1; 9 nucleotides line up with TRBD1. J was trimmed by 5 bases and V by 5 bases; bases with no gene match: 3. Germline V gene data show CDR1 as SGHTA and CDR2 as FQGTGA. The CDR3 totals 13 residues. In nucleotides, the CDR3 is TGTGCCAGCAGCAAGGACAGGGGAACTGAAGCTTTCTTT. It translates to CASSKDRGTEAFF.

CDR3 loop: CASSLERENTEAFF. CDR3 sequence (DNA): TGTGCCAGCAGCTTAGAGAGGGAGAACACTGAAGCTTTCTTT. V is TRBV7-9 and J is TRBJ1-1; D gene uncertain. The CDR3 totals 14 residues. V was pared by 1 base and J by 1 base, with 7 bases between. CDR1 SEHNR and CDR2 FQNEAQ come from the germline V gene (reference sequence).

The chain employs TRBV5-1 and TRBJ2-7, with D tentatively TRBD2 (6 bases). The CDR3 loop spans 14 amino acids. V was trimmed by 0 bases and J by 6 bases, leaving 13 bases between them. In germline, CDR1 is SGHRS, CDR2 YFSETQ. CDR3: CASSLDGAGGEQYF. Written as DNA, the CDR3 is TGCGCCAGCAGCTTGGACGGCGCCGGGGGCGAGCAGTACTTC.

The rearrangement joins TRBV28 to TRBJ2-5, with a possible D match to TRBD1 (6 bases). CDR1 and CDR2 from the germline V gene are MDHEN and SYDVKM. This CDR3 has 13 amino acids. V lost 4 bases to trimming and J lost 7 bases, with 13 bases between them. In DNA form, the CDR3 reads TGTGCCAGCAGTTCTCAGGGCAGGGGGACCCAGTACTTC. This encodes CASSSQGRGTQYF. Looking up the rest from reference TRBV28 and TRBJ2-5 gives the full variable domain: DVKVTQSSRYLVKRTGEKVFLECVQDMDHENMFWYRQDPGLGLRLIYFSYDVKMKEKGDIPEGYSVSREKKERFSLILESASTNQTSMYLCASSSQGRGTQYFGPGTRLLVL.

The DNA of the CDR3 is TGCAGCGTTGAGGGGAGTGGCTACACCTTC. This gives the protein CSVEGSGYTF. The chain has TRBV29-1 and TRBJ1-2; D unclear. The CDR3 consists of 10 residues. Trimming removed 3 bases at V and 7 bases at J, with 6 bases between. In germline, CDR1 is SQVTM, CDR2 ANQGSEA.

This chain uses TRBV11-2 with TRBJ1-2; the D gene is possibly TRBD1 (5 bases). The CDR3 runs 13 residues. The V gene's germline CDR1 is SGHAT and CDR2 FQNNGV. The V end was cut by 3 bases, the J end by 4 bases, with 9 bases between. The CDR3 DNA is TGTGCCAGCAGCTTGCAGGGACTCTATGGCTACACCTTC. It is translated as CASSLQGLYGYTF.

J is TRBJ2-5 and V is TRBV11-3; 10 bases fit TRBD1. Looked up from germline, CDR1 is SGHNT and CDR2 is YENEEA. The CDR3 extends over 15 amino acids. The junction had 0 bases not matched to a gene; V was cut back by 1 base and J by 1 base. CDR3 in amino acids: CASSLGTGGQETQYF. For the CDR3, the DNA is TGTGCCAGCAGCTTAGGGACAGGGGGCCAAGAGACCCAGTACTTC.

This clone was detected only a few times. This chain links TRBV6-4 with TRBJ2-1; D is unresolved. In germline, CDR1 is MRHNA, CDR2 SNTAGT. Trimming pared 1 base from V and 9 bases from J, leaving 7 bases between. This CDR3 comprises 12 residues. This CDR3 reads CASSDFRGEQFF. The CDR3 DNA is TGTGCCAGCAGTGACTTTAGAGGTGAGCAGTTCTTC.

A note on this clone: The same CDR3 also results from other DNA sequences found in this sample. V gene TRBV5-1 combines with J gene TRBJ1-1; no reliable D call. This CDR3 region has 14 residues. V gave up 0 bases and J gave up 4 bases, with 10 bases separating them. CDR1 is SGHRS and CDR2 is YFSETQ in the germline V gene. CDR3: CASSLGSGGTEAFF. CDR3 bases: TGCGCCAGCAGCTTGGGATCGGGAGGCACTGAAGCTTTCTTT.

This clone has a count of ten or more. The chain links TRBV18 to TRBJ1-3; 7 nucleotides agree with TRBD1. CDR1 and CDR2 (germline): KGHSH, LQKENI. This CDR3 contains 13 residues. J was trimmed by 4 bases and V by 7 bases; bases with no gene match: 4. The DNA for the CDR3 is TGTGCCAGCTTCACAGGGGAAGGAAACACCATATATTTT. It specifies CASFTGEGNTIYF.

The rearrangement uses TRBV11-2 and TRBJ2-1; 11 nucleotides agree with TRBD2. The germline gives CDR1 SGHAT, CDR2 FQNNGV. The CDR3 spans 18 residues. V shed 2 bases, J shed 6 bases, and the junction held 12 bases outside the gene matches. The CDR3 sequence: CASSLSSGGAVVRNEQFF. The CDR3 coding sequence is TGTGCCAGCAGCTTAAGTAGCGGGGGGGCCGTCGTACGCAATGAGCAGTTCTTC. The whole variable domain, remainder taken from reference TRBV11-2 and TRBJ2-1, is EAGVAQSPRYKIIEKRQSVAFWCNPISGHATLYWYQQILGQGPKLLIQFQNNGVVDDSQLPKDRFSAERLKGVDSTLKIQPAKLEDSAVYLCASSLSSGGAVVRNEQFFGPGTRLTVL.

V gene TRBV27 combines with J gene TRBJ2-7, with 11 bases identical to TRBD1. V lost 2 bases and J lost 5; bases outside the gene matches: 5. This CDR3 has 15 amino acids. Germline V lookup: CDR1 MNHEY, CDR2 SMNVEV (reference sequence). The CDR3 reads CASSLNGQGADEQYF. In nucleotides, the CDR3 is TGTGCCAGCAGTTTAAATGGACAGGGGGCCGACGAGCAGTACTTC.

This chain links TRBV5-1 with TRBJ2-5, with D maybe TRBD2 (6 bases). Germline-derived CDR1 and CDR2 are SGHRS and YFSETQ. V was trimmed by 4 bases and J by 4 bases, leaving 11 bases between them. CDR3 length: 13 residues. The CDR3 DNA follows: TGCGCCAGCAGCCCTGGAGGGAGAGAGACCCAGTACTTC. This sequence encodes CASSPGGRETQYF.